The rows below give T cell receptor beta chains drawn from one sample of a study of T cell changes during pregnancy in multiple sclerosis. Sequencing was performed with immunoSEQ multiplex PCR; in TCRdb, only in-frame clones are kept and a portion is missing. The table records about 30,000 clones, roughly nine tenths of them present only once. The sequencing used CD8+ T cells from peripheral blood mononuclear cells, collected before pregnancy. Every receptor here comes from a female donor with multiple sclerosis, enrolled in a pregnancy study. Each CDR3 is given with its conserved first and last residue. Fields, in order: clone size, J gene, V gene, D gene, CDR3 length, CDR3 protein, CDR3 DNA. The D gene is left open where the match is weak. Clone size is given for some rows only: seen once, a few or many times, or a class if the clone is expanded.

size: NA; J: TRBJ2-1; V: TRBV29-1; D: TRBD2; length: 17; CDR3: CSVEGVRSGASYNEQFF; DNA: TGCAGCGTTGAAGGCGTGAGGAGCGGGGCTTCCTACAATGAGCAGTTCTTC
size: NA; J: TRBJ1-1; V: TRBV7-9; D: NA; length: 12; CDR3: CALIGQNTEAFF; DNA: TGTGCCCTTATCGGACAGAACACTGAAGCTTTCTTT
size: NA; J: TRBJ2-3; V: TRBV2; D: TRBD2; length: 17; CDR3: CASSPPWGGKSTDTQYF; DNA: TGTGCCAGCAGTCCTCCCTGGGGGGGAAAGAGCACAGATACGCAGTATTTT
size: NA; J: TRBJ1-1; V: TRBV29-1; D: NA; length: 14; CDR3: CSVEVGGLNTEAFF; DNA: TGCAGCGTTGAAGTCGGAGGGCTGAACACTGAAGCTTTCTTT
size: NA; J: TRBJ1-2; V: TRBV6-1; D: NA; length: 14; CDR3: CASSEAGGFYGYTF; DNA: TGTGCCAGCAGTGAAGCGGGAGGCTTCTATGGCTACACCTTC
size: NA; J: TRBJ2-7; V: TRBV4-2; D: TRBD1; length: 17; CDR3: CASSQAGGQGTDYEQYF; DNA: TGTGCCAGCAGCCAAGCGGGAGGACAGGGGACCGACTACGAGCAGTACTTC
size: NA; J: TRBJ2-1; V: TRBV11-3; D: NA; length: 14; CDR3: CASSLDGPGNEQFF; DNA: TGTGCCAGCAGCTTAGACGGGCCGGGGAATGAGCAGTTCTTC
size: NA; J: TRBJ1-3; V: TRBV15; D: TRBD1; length: 15; CDR3: CATSKDRGTGNTIYF; DNA: TGTGCCACCAGCAAAGACAGGGGGACTGGAAACACCATATATTTT
size: NA; J: TRBJ2-1; V: TRBV29-1; D: NA; length: 14; CDR3: CSARLVSSYNEQFF; DNA: TGCAGCGCCAGACTCGTCAGCTCCTACAATGAGCAGTTCTTC
size: NA; J: TRBJ2-7; V: TRBV27; D: NA; length: 12; CDR3: CASRSGTYEQYF; DNA: TGTGCCAGCAGGTCCGGGACCTACGAGCAGTACTTC
size: NA; J: TRBJ2-1; V: TRBV7-9; D: NA; length: 11; CDR3: CASSLSNEQFF; DNA: TGTGCCAGCAGCCTAAGCAATGAGCAGTTCTTC
size: NA; J: TRBJ2-3; V: TRBV9; D: TRBD2; length: 15; CDR3: CASSVEGGSADTQYF; DNA: TGTGCCAGCAGCGTAGAAGGCGGGAGCGCAGATACGCAGTATTTT
size: NA; J: TRBJ2-7; V: TRBV27; D: TRBD1; length: 16; CDR3: CASSSIPGTGTVEQYF; DNA: TGTGCCAGCAGTTCGATCCCCGGGACAGGGACGGTCGAGCAGTACTTC
size: NA; J: TRBJ2-3; V: TRBV4-3; D: TRBD2; length: 18; CDR3: CASSQDLASGASTDTQYF; DNA: TGCGCCAGCAGCCAAGATCTTGCGAGCGGGGCTAGCACAGATACGCAGTATTTT
size: NA; J: TRBJ1-3; V: TRBV29-1; D: NA; length: 14; CDR3: CSVHREGSGNTIYF; DNA: TGCAGCGTGCACAGGGAAGGGTCTGGAAACACCATATATTTT
size: once; J: TRBJ1-3; V: TRBV7-2; D: TRBD1; length: 15; CDR3: CASSWRQGSGNTIYF; DNA: TGTGCCAGCAGCTGGAGACAGGGCTCTGGAAACACCATATATTTT
size: NA; J: TRBJ1-4; V: TRBV13; D: NA; length: 13; CDR3: CASTILESGKLFF; DNA: TGTGCCAGCACCATCCTAGAGTCCGGAAAACTGTTTTTT
size: NA; J: TRBJ1-2; V: TRBV9; D: TRBD1; length: 12; CDR3: CASKTGAYGYTF; DNA: TGTGCCAGTAAGACAGGGGCCTATGGCTACACCTTC
size: NA; J: TRBJ1-2; V: TRBV28; D: NA; length: 14; CDR3: CASRRDRSNYGYTF; DNA: TGTGCCAGCAGGCGGGACCGTTCTAACTATGGCTACACCTTC
size: medium-sized; J: TRBJ1-5; V: TRBV9; D: TRBD1; length: 16; CDR3: CASSVAYRGPNQPQHF; DNA: TGTGCCAGCAGCGTAGCGTACAGGGGGCCAAATCAGCCCCAGCATTTT
size: NA; J: TRBJ2-7; V: TRBV19; D: NA; length: 15; CDR3: CASSISATTLREQYF; DNA: TGTGCCAGTAGTATAAGCGCGACCACCCTTCGAGAGCAGTACTTC
size: NA; J: TRBJ2-3; V: TRBV4-3; D: TRBD2; length: 17; CDR3: CASSQDREGSLADTQYF; DNA: TGCGCCAGCAGCCAAGATCGGGAGGGAAGTCTTGCGGATACGCAGTATTTT
size: NA; J: TRBJ2-6; V: TRBV11-2; D: NA; length: 12; CDR3: CATYAGANVLTF; DNA: TGTGCCACCTACGCTGGGGCCAACGTCCTGACTTTC
size: NA; J: TRBJ1-1; V: TRBV4-3; D: NA; length: 16; CDR3: CASSQVSGHVDPEAFF; DNA: TGCGCCAGCAGCCAAGTCTCTGGACACGTGGACCCTGAAGCTTTCTTT
size: NA; J: TRBJ2-5; V: TRBV6-1; D: TRBD1; length: 14; CDR3: CASRRQGFGETQYF; DNA: TGTGCCAGCAGACGACAGGGCTTTGGCGAGACCCAGTACTTC
size: NA; J: TRBJ1-2; V: TRBV7-9; D: NA; length: 13; CDR3: CASSRPSLYGYTF; DNA: TGTGCCAGCAGCCGTCCTTCTCTATATGGCTACACCTTC
size: NA; J: TRBJ2-1; V: TRBV7-2; D: TRBD2; length: 15; CDR3: CASSFLAGFRNEQFF; DNA: TGTGCCAGCAGCTTCCTAGCGGGGTTCCGAAATGAGCAGTTCTTC
size: NA; J: TRBJ1-2; V: TRBV25-1; D: NA; length: 14; CDR3: CASSGRTDIYGYTF; DNA: TGTGCCAGCAGTGGTCGGACAGACATCTATGGCTACACCTTC
size: NA; J: TRBJ1-2; V: TRBV6-5; D: TRBD1; length: 14; CDR3: CASSYTGGYYGYTF; DNA: TGTGCCAGCAGTTACACAGGGGGCTACTATGGCTACACCTTC
size: once; J: TRBJ2-3; V: TRBV6-4; D: NA; length: 13; CDR3: CASSVGGEGTQYF; DNA: TGTGCCAGCAGTGTGGGGGGTGAAGGTACGCAGTATTTT
size: NA; J: TRBJ2-2; V: TRBV4-3; D: NA; length: 16; CDR3: CASSQDSRTYTGELFF; DNA: TGCGCCAGCAGCCAAGATTCAAGGACTTACACCGGGGAGCTGTTTTTT
size: NA; J: TRBJ2-7; V: TRBV27; D: NA; length: 13; CDR3: CASSFSGQYEQYF; DNA: TGTGCCAGCAGTTTCTCAGGGCAGTACGAGCAGTACTTC
size: NA; J: TRBJ2-1; V: TRBV7-3; D: TRBD2; length: 16; CDR3: CASSLKAGAGYNEQFF; DNA: TGTGCCAGCAGCTTGAAAGCGGGAGCGGGGTACAATGAGCAGTTCTTC
size: NA; J: TRBJ1-2; V: TRBV5-4; D: NA; length: 15; CDR3: CASSLAFGGGYGYTF; DNA: TGTGCCAGCAGCTTGGCATTTGGGGGGGGCTATGGCTACACCTTC
size: NA; J: TRBJ2-1; V: TRBV2; D: NA; length: 14; CDR3: CASRSQGFDNEQFF; DNA: TGTGCCAGCAGGTCTCAGGGGTTCGACAATGAGCAGTTCTTC
size: few; J: TRBJ2-3; V: TRBV4-2; D: TRBD1; length: 16; CDR3: CASSQGPGQAADTQYF; DNA: TGTGCCAGCAGCCAGGGGCCGGGACAGGCGGCAGATACGCAGTATTTT